These 5 T cell receptor beta chains came from one sample sequenced in a study of blood T cell repertoires in COVID-19. Using immunoSEQ multiplex PCR, the repertoire was profiled, and TCRdb retains in-frame clones only, with some absent. The sample lists 68,000 or so clones; 75% to 90% were seen once. The sequencing sample was made of peripheral blood. All receptors derive from a man aged 25-45 years with acute or convalescent COVID-19.

This rearrangement joins TRBV19 to TRBJ1-1; maybe TRBD1 (6 bases). CDR1 is LNHDA and CDR2 is SQIVND in the germline V gene (reference sequence). V lost 5 bases, J lost 0 bases, and 10 bases lay in between. CDR3 length: 14 amino acids. The CDR3 sequence is CASSQWDMNTEAFF. The CDR3 DNA reads as TGTGCCAGTAGTCAGTGGGACATGAACACTGAAGCTTTCTTT.

The rearrangement uses TRBV11-2 and TRBJ2-7; TRBD2 aligns across 9 bases. Trimming removed 5 bases from V and 0 bases from J; junction bases left unmatched: 2. The CDR3 is made up of 14 amino acids. Germline V gene lookup returns CDR1 SGHAT and CDR2 FQNNGV. CDR3 nucleotide sequence: TGTGCCAGCAGCGCTAGCGGGAACTCCTACGAGCAGTACTTC. Protein sequence: CASSASGNSYEQYF. Variable domain in full (rest from reference TRBV11-2 and TRBJ2-7): EAGVAQSPRYKIIEKRQSVAFWCNPISGHATLYWYQQILGQGPKLLIQFQNNGVVDDSQLPKDRFSAERLKGVDSTLKIQPAKLEDSAVYLCASSASGNSYEQYFGPGTRLTVT.

This clone has a single count. The chain combines TRBV3-1 (or the pseudogene TRBV3-2) with TRBJ2-7; D not resolved. CDR3 size: 14 residues. In germline, CDR1 is LGHDT, CDR2 YNNKEL (reference sequence). The ends were cut back, 0 bases at V and 4 bases at J, with 10 bases in the middle. The CDR3: CASSQEVRSYEQYF. The CDR3 nucleotides are TGTGCCAGCAGCCAAGAGGTGAGAAGTTACGAGCAGTACTTC.

V gene TRBV19 combines with J gene TRBJ2-1, with D tentatively TRBD2 (5 bases). Germline CDR1 is LNHDA and CDR2 is SQIVND (reference sequence). The V and J ends lost 6 bases and 10 bases respectively, with 16 bases between them. The CDR3 consists of 13 residues. CDR3 sequence (DNA): TGTGCCAGTAGCGGGAATCCTCCGCGCGAGCAGTTCTTC. It codes for CASSGNPPREQFF.

The chain combines TRBV5-4 with TRBJ2-3; 7 bases align to TRBD2. Germline loops: CDR1 SGHNT, CDR2 YYREEE (reference sequence). Trimming at V came to 4 bases and at J to 3 bases, leaving 20 bases not matched to a gene. The CDR3 totals 19 residues. For the CDR3, the DNA is TGTGCCAGCAGCCCCGGGGCCCTGGGGTGGCGGGAGTCTACAGATACGCAGTATTTT. Translation: CASSPGALGWRESTDTQYF. Using reference TRBV5-4 and TRBJ2-3 for the parts outside the CDR3, the full variable domain is ETGVTQSPTHLIKTRGQQVTLRCSSQSGHNTVSWYQQALGQGPQFIFQYYREEENGRGNFPPRFSGLQFPNYSSELNVNALELDDSALYLCASSPGALGWRESTDTQYFGPGTRLTVL.